This T cell receptor beta chain is from a study of cytomegalovirus exposure and HLA in healthy donors listed by TCRdb under 2017. Background for the entire study: An earlier analysis of approximately 640 of the donors reported 250 to 350 Gb of sequence data and 100 million to 140 million unique TCR beta sequences from 150 million to 200 million T cells. To predict cytomegalovirus infection status, the study combined high-throughput TCR immunosequencing, statistical association of individual TCRs with disease status, and machine learning. The T cell repertoires of around 730 subjects were profiled by immunosequencing and related to cytomegalovirus serostatus. A separate validation cohort of about 110 different subjects was used in addition to the approximately 670-subject first cohort. The genetic ancestry cluster associated with self-reported Caucasian donors included 80% to 90% of the 300 to 450 genotyped donors. Alongside the repertoire data, information on donor age, sex, ethnicity and CMV serostatus was compiled. A later analysis re-examined previously published TCR beta repertoires from just over 650 donors and added high-resolution HLA genotyping to investigate patterns of TCR occurrence. An earlier analysis of several hundred of the donors applied high-throughput TCR beta sequencing to assess whether each TCR beta V gene segment acted as functional or pseudogenic. Every discovery cohort repertoire had been produced on one sequencing platform. Because of strong linkage in the cohort, roughly 5 DR-DQ haplotypes were treated as single units for association and clustering. Among some 410 genotyped donors of the cohort, an average of around 240,000 unique TCR beta nucleotide sequences was sequenced per donor, of which approximately 18% were non-productive. A later genetic analysis took genome-wide SNP genotypes for about 65% of the 666 donors and used that subset as a discovery cohort. Approximately 310 gigabases of sequencing data and tens of millions of unique TCR sequences were included in an early release covering several hundred HLA-typed donors. Class I and class II HLA loci were covered by the typing at four-digit resolution. The number of donors typed differed by locus, with about 620-630 for A, B, C, DRB1 and DQB1, 522 for DQA1, about 610 for DPA1, and under 490 for DPB1. Rather than drawing on any new phenotypic data, the later analysis identified candidate immune exposures from TCR beta sequences and the way those sequences occurred across donors. The study aimed to test whether signatures of past pathogen exposure could be identified by cataloging public T cell receptors. Summary of the overall study and its limitations: The study listed 150 to 200 TCR beta chains as associated with cytomegalovirus. The sequencing pipeline was judged likely to have produced a cluster of highly shared sequence variants as a technical artifact. The cohort was sequenced for TCR beta chains only, and without alpha or paired-chain data the features that could be detected were limited. A later analysis found that most CMV-associated TCR beta chains appeared HLA-restricted, with HLA associations seemingly driven largely by CMV exposure. Several of the top co-occurrence clusters appeared to be linked to parvovirus B19, influenza, CMV and Epstein-Barr virus, according to a later analysis. The authors suggested that the approach could potentially be extended to other disease states and immunological phenotypes. Correlated functional status among segregating V segments might reflect linkage disequilibrium, but an unknown experimental factor could not be ruled out. Compared with the roughly 720-donor mean, donors in an Asian-associated ancestry cluster had fewer N-insertions in productive TCRs, according to a later genetic analysis. Because HLA typing was unavailable for some donors at each locus, only the typed subset was used in association tests. Assigning TCR associations to individual alleles was difficult when HLA alleles, especially DR and DQ, strongly co-occurred. The classifier was reported to diagnose cytomegalovirus status with high specificity and sensitivity in both the original cohort and the validation cohort. In a later genetic analysis, a missense DCLRE1C variant was associated with V-gene and J-gene trimming of TCR beta chains, and the association was replicated in an independent cohort. In an earlier analysis of under 600 of the donors, most TCR beta V segments were observed in productive rearrangements about 90% or about 30% of the time, broadly matching IMGT annotations. Most TCR sequences were observed very rarely across donors, whereas some public TCRs were present in many individuals. Sequencing depth was assumed to be roughly uniform across donors in the presence/absence analyses, though that assumption may not hold. A further reported finding was that TCR beta sequences accurately predicted the HLA-A and HLA-B alleles for most subjects in the first cohort. The only immune exposure information available for the cohort was CMV serostatus. The earlier analysis of 587 of the donors excluded seventeen rarely observed V segments, including chromosome 9 orphons, because counts were too low. In a later analysis, the rate of TCR association differed among HLA loci, with DRB1 alleles having the most associated TCRs and HLA-C alleles having the fewest. In vitro tests confirmed that a few of the cytomegalovirus-associated TCR beta chains recognize cytomegalovirus antigens. A later analysis associated 16,951 TCR beta sequences with specific HLA alleles at a false discovery rate of 0.05. A later analysis found that HLA-associated TCR beta chains were more clonally expanded and had lower generation probabilities than equally common non-associated chains.

The cohort was made up of under 800 healthy bone marrow donors. At the time of sampling, every cohort member was nominally healthy, though immune exposures that went unrecorded were likely present. The donor tested CMV seronegative, placing the donor among the 350 or so seronegative members of the cohort. Each donor provided a peripheral blood sample, and peripheral blood mononuclear cells were used for TCR beta sequencing. The Qiagen DNeasy Blood Extraction Kit was used to extract genomic DNA from the blood cell samples. About this clone: The clone's antigen remains unknown. Base qualities are not provided; no much larger clone lies one nucleotide away.

Receptor libraries were prepared by the immunoSEQ multiplex PCR assay. The multiplex PCR relied on a mix of 60 forward primers for TCR Vbeta segments and 13 reverse primers for TCR Jbeta segments. A multiplex PCR assay on genomic DNA amplified the CDR3 region of rearranged TCR beta genes. Amplified TCR beta libraries were sequenced as 87-base-pair reads on the Illumina HiSeq System. As for how the authors treated the data: A later analysis tallied roughly 80 million unique TCR beta chains across the 700 or so repertoires, and around 10 million of those chains were shared by two or more donors. Raw reads were error-corrected and collapsed into unique sequences with a nearest-neighbor algorithm that merged closely related sequences to remove PCR and sequencing errors. CDR3 sequences were aligned to IMGT reference sequences to assign V, D and J gene segments. Each retained sequence needed at least a six-nucleotide match to both a V gene segment and a J gene segment. A rearrangement was called productive if the CDR3 had no stop codons and remained in frame with V and J, and every other rearrangement was called non-productive. Following IMGT convention, CDR3 was defined as the stretch from the second conserved V-encoded cysteine to the conserved J-encoded phenylalanine. Sequences without an unambiguous match to a single V gene segment were excluded from the earlier analysis of about 600 of the donors. An earlier analysis of some 610 of the donors called V segments functional above 56.7% productive rearrangements and segregating when the between-donor standard deviation exceeded 5%. A statistical classification framework was built to diagnose cytomegalovirus status from the catalog of TCR beta chain sequences. In a later analysis, V and J genes were assigned by comparing TCR nucleotide sequences against IMGT/GENE-DB human TR gene sequences. In a later analysis, CDR3 sequences and most-parsimonious VDJ recombination scenarios were assigned using the TCRdist pipeline. In a later analysis, every TCR beta chain was defined by the combination of its CDR3 amino acid sequence and its V-gene family, and reads without a unique V-gene family were dropped. To address suspected cross-contamination and a sequencing artifact, a later analysis removed around 600 highly shared, low-generation-probability nucleotide sequences. In a later analysis, a clonal expansion index for each public chain was calculated from normalized within-repertoire ranks of inferred template counts. A later analysis computed generation probabilities with a VDJ recombination model fitted to out-of-frame rearrangements, and checked the results against IGoR. Hypergeometric tests were used in a later analysis to score TCR-TCR, TCR-HLA and TCR-CMV co-occurrence, with a repertoire-size bias correction applied to the TCR pairs. To estimate false discovery rates, a later analysis permuted the HLA or CMV assignments 20 times. A later analysis grouped co-occurring TCRs with DBSCAN, adding TCRdist sequence similarity when clustering within HLA-allele-positive subsets. Co-occurrence clustering excluded repertoires with fewer than 30,000 or more than 120,000 public chains, plus five with anomalous nucleotide sharing. What TCRdb holds here is the immuneACCESS table cut down to in-frame rearrangements. Part of the clones is not present; checked against another copy, under half of the missing clones reflect an unresolved V gene, and the others are unexplained. The DNA gave D and trimming, while V, J and clone size come from that table. Recorded for this sample are 120,000 or so clones; approximately 80% of them occurred a single time. In total, the top ten clones hold under 3% of the sample.

The material sequenced was PBMCs. The source is a man in his thirties or forties in good health and CMV-seronegative.

The DNA sequence is given as TGTGCCACCAGCAGGGGAATAGCGGGACGCCAAGAGACCCAGTACTTC. This codes for CATSRGIAGRQETQYF. The chain uses TRBV15 and TRBJ2-5; 8 central bases correspond to TRBD2. V and J are trimmed by 3 bases and 1 base, and the gene matches miss 7 bases of the junction. The CDR3 contains 16 residues, cysteine and phenylalanine counted. Only CDR3 DNA is held: 48 bases, read in frame from base 1. CDR1 LNHNV and CDR2 YYDKDF were looked up in the germline V gene (reference sequence).